This entry lists 14 T cell receptor beta chains sequenced from one sample in a study of blood T cell repertoires in COVID-19. TCRdb's table, derived via immunoSEQ multiplex PCR, lists solely in-frame clones and lacks some. The table shows approximately 250,000 clones, with roughly 88% occurring only once. Sequenced material: peripheral blood. These receptors came from a woman aged 65 to 85 with COVID-19, enrolled during active disease.

V usage is TRBV27 and J usage is TRBJ1-3; maybe TRBD1 (6 bases). There are 15 residues in the CDR3. Trimming stripped 5 bases from V and 3 bases from J, with 14 bases between. Germline CDR1 MNHEY, CDR2 SMNVEV (reference sequence). CDR3 DNA: TGTGCCAGCAGTATCCGCAGGGGACGTGGAAACACCATATATTTT. This translates into CASSIRRGRGNTIYF.

This clone appeared a single time. The V and J genes are TRBV3-1 (or the pseudogene TRBV3-2) and TRBJ2-7; D is possibly TRBD2 (6 bases). The CDR3 loop spans 15 amino acids. Germline values: CDR1 LGHDT, CDR2 YNNKEL (reference sequence). V was shortened by 6 bases and J by 0 bases, with 15 bases between the two germline ends. As DNA, the CDR3 is TGTGCCAGCAGTAGTAGCGGTGTTCACTCCTACGAGCAGTACTTC. It translates to CASSSSGVHSYEQYF.

V usage is TRBV7-2 and J usage is TRBJ2-7; 8 bases align to TRBD2. The V gene's germline CDR1 is SGHTA and CDR2 FQGNSA. Trimming at V came to 7 bases and at J to 0 bases, leaving 5 bases not matched to a gene. This CDR3 spans 14 amino acids. This CDR3 is CASTVSGNSYEQYF. The CDR3 bases are TGTGCCAGCACCGTTAGCGGGAACTCCTACGAGCAGTACTTC. Drawing the rest from reference TRBV7-2 and TRBJ2-7, the complete variable domain is GAGVSQSPSNKVTEKGKDVELRCDPISGHTALYWYRQSLGQGLEFLIYFQGNSAPDKSGLPSDRFSAERTGGSVSTLTIQRTQQEDSAVYLCASTVSGNSYEQYFGPGTRLTVT.

This rearrangement joins TRBV6-1 to TRBJ2-2; no firm D call. The germline V and J ends were trimmed by 5 bases and 4 bases, with 5 bases remaining between them. Per germline, CDR1 MNHNS and CDR2 SASEGT. The CDR3 is made up of 12 amino acids. This CDR3 reads CASSTGTGELFF. CDR3 DNA sequence: TGTGCCAGCAGTACGGGCACCGGGGAGCTGTTTTTT.

The chain is built from TRBV2 and TRBJ1-1, with a weak D call TRBD1 (6 bases). In germline, CDR1 is SNHLY, CDR2 FYNNEI. The V end lost 4 bases, the J end lost 6 bases, and 18 bases lay between the germline ends. The CDR3 has 15 amino acids. CDR3 nucleotides: TGTGCCAGCAGTGCAAGGACAGTCCTTGGGGCTGAAGCTTTCTTT. Translating it yields CASSARTVLGAEAFF.

In its sample, this clone was seen a few times. The chain recombines TRBV18 with TRBJ1-1, with D possibly being TRBD1 (6 bases). CDR1 KGHSH and CDR2 LQKENI come from the germline V gene. This CDR3 comprises 15 residues. Trimming pared 3 bases from V and 4 bases from J, leaving 15 bases between. The CDR3 reads CASSPGTRGATEAFF. CDR3 coding DNA: TGTGCCAGCTCACCCGGGACACGGGGGGCCACTGAAGCTTTCTTT.

The genes are TRBV29-1 and TRBJ2-5, with TRBD2 matching 8 bases. The ends lost 7 bases at V and 3 bases at J; junction bases unmatched: 7. Looked up from germline, CDR1 is SQVTM and CDR2 is ANQGSEA. CDR3 length: 13 amino acids. The CDR3 bases are TGCAGCGCCCGGGGGGGGATGGAAGAGACCCAGTACTTC. It encodes CSARGGMEETQYF.

This clone was counted ten times or more. Other DNA sequences in the same sample also yield this CDR3. The chain carries TRBV7-9 and TRBJ2-7, with D unresolved. Germline CDR1 and CDR2: SEHNR and FQNEAQ (reference sequence). V was clipped by 5 bases and J by 0 bases, with 11 bases between them. The CDR3 is 14 residues long. The CDR3 region is CASSPRQSSYEQYF. Written as DNA, the CDR3 is TGTGCCAGCAGCCCCAGGCAGAGCTCCTACGAGCAGTACTTC.

The J gene is TRBJ1-2, the V gene TRBV2, with D maybe TRBD1 (5 bases). This CDR3 region has 13 residues. The germline V gene has CDR1 SNHLY and CDR2 FYNNEI. V was pared by 8 bases and J by 4 bases, with 14 bases between. The CDR3 is CASRIGTAYGYTF. CDR3 nucleotide sequence: TGTGCCAGCCGAATCGGGACTGCCTATGGCTACACCTTC. Based on the CDR3 plus reference TRBV2 and TRBJ1-2, the full variable domain is EPEVTQTPSHQVTQMGQEVILRCVPISNHLYFYWYRQILGQKVEFLVSFYNNEISEKSEIFDDQFSVERPDGSNFTLKIRSTKLEDSAMYFCASRIGTAYGYTFGSGTRLTVV.

This chain uses TRBV7-9 with TRBJ2-1; 12 positions match TRBD2. Per the germline V gene, CDR1 is SEHNR and CDR2 is FQNEAQ (reference sequence). The CDR3 extends over 15 amino acids. J lost 8 bases, V lost 5 bases, and 7 bases had no gene match. In DNA, the CDR3 is TGTGCCAGCAGCACCCGACTAGCGGGAGTGGATGAGCAGTTCTTC. As protein: CASSTRLAGVDEQFF. The complete variable domain, with remaining parts taken from reference TRBV7-9 and TRBJ2-1, reads DTGVSQNPRHKITKRGQNVTFRCDPISEHNRLYWYRQTLGQGPEFLTYFQNEAQLEKSRLLSDRFSAERPKGSFSTLEIQRTEQGDSAMYLCASSTRLAGVDEQFFGPGTRLTVL.

This sequence joins TRBV11-3 and TRBJ2-2; tentatively, D is TRBD1 (5 bases). CDR3 length equals 15 residues. The germline V gene has CDR1 SGHNT and CDR2 YENEEA. V was trimmed by 4 bases and J by 7 bases, leaving 16 bases between them. CDR3 region: CASSSKRVDIGELFF. CDR3 nucleotides: TGTGCCAGCAGCTCTAAGAGAGTGGACATCGGGGAGCTGTTTTTT.

V and J are TRBV18 and TRBJ1-3; weak D call: TRBD1 (5 bases). Germline V gene data show CDR1 as KGHSH and CDR2 as LQKENI. This CDR3 is 16 amino acids long. Trimming shortened V by 1 base and J by 0 bases, and 10 bases separated the two germline ends. The CDR3 region is CASSPQQTDSGNTIYF. The CDR3 DNA sequence: TGTGCCAGCTCACCACAACAGACAGACTCTGGAAACACCATATATTTT.

This chain joins TRBV11-2 and TRBJ2-2, with 8 bases that match TRBD1. Losses at the gene ends were 4 bases for V and 3 bases for J; bases not matched to a gene: 7. This CDR3 comprises 16 residues. Per germline, CDR1 SGHAT and CDR2 FQNNGV. The CDR3 is CASSYPTGVDTGELFF. For the CDR3, the DNA is TGTGCCAGCAGCTACCCGACAGGGGTAGACACCGGGGAGCTGTTTTTT.

This CDR3 reads CASSQNSGGYNEQFF. For the CDR3, the DNA is TGCGCCAGCAGCCAGAATAGCGGGGGGTACAATGAGCAGTTCTTC. The chain links TRBV5-1 to TRBJ2-1; 10 nucleotides line up with TRBD2. After removal of 4 bases from V and 4 bases from J, the junction contained 5 bases not matched to a gene. The germline V gene has CDR1 SGHRS and CDR2 YFSETQ. This CDR3 is 15 amino acids long.